These T cell receptor beta chains were read from a single sample in a study of blood T cell repertoires in COVID-19. TCRdb's copy holds only in-frame clones and misses some; the assay was immunoSEQ multiplex PCR. The sample carries more than 200,000 clones, around four fifths recorded once. Sequences were obtained from peripheral blood. The receptors were sampled from a man aged 40-50 years with acute or convalescent COVID-19. Each CDR3 is given with its conserved first and last residue. A D gene is named only where the DNA matches it firmly. Where a row states a size, it is once, few, many or the class of an expanded clone; other rows omit it.

len: 16
abundance: .
v_gene: TRBV11-2
d_gene: .
j_gene: TRBJ2-1
CDR3aa: CASSISGTPATHEQFF
CDR3nt: TGTGCCAGCAGCATTTCCGGGACTCCAGCTACCCATGAGCAGTTCTTC

len: 14
abundance: few
v_gene: TRBV19
d_gene: .
j_gene: TRBJ1-4
CDR3aa: CATTTGRSNEKLFF
CDR3nt: TGTGCCACAACAACAGGGCGTTCTAATGAAAAACTGTTTTTT

len: 18
abundance: once
v_gene: TRBV11-3
d_gene: TRBD2
j_gene: TRBJ2-2
CDR3aa: CASSLEAGTSGNTGELFF
CDR3nt: TGTGCCAGCAGCTTAGAGGCCGGGACTAGCGGGAACACCGGGGAGCTGTTTTTT

len: 13
abundance: many
v_gene: TRBV30
d_gene: TRBD2
j_gene: TRBJ2-2
CDR3aa: CAWSAGRAGELFF
CDR3nt: TGTGCCTGGAGCGCAGGGAGGGCCGGGGAGCTGTTTTTT

len: 15
abundance: .
v_gene: TRBV9
d_gene: TRBD2
j_gene: TRBJ2-1
CDR3aa: CASSETGGYYNEQFF
CDR3nt: TGTGCCAGCAGCGAGACGGGAGGTTACTACAATGAGCAGTTCTTC

len: 15
abundance: .
v_gene: TRBV18
d_gene: TRBD1
j_gene: TRBJ1-1
CDR3aa: CASSPTGGKNTEAFF
CDR3nt: TGTGCCAGCTCACCGACAGGGGGCAAGAACACTGAAGCTTTCTTT

len: 13
abundance: .
v_gene: TRBV10-3
d_gene: TRBD1
j_gene: TRBJ1-5
CDR3aa: CAISDRGDQPQHF
CDR3nt: TGTGCCATCAGCGACAGGGGGGATCAGCCCCAGCATTTT

len: 13
abundance: .
v_gene: TRBV5-5
d_gene: .
j_gene: TRBJ1-2
CDR3aa: CASSLAGNYGYTF
CDR3nt: TGTGCCAGCAGCTTAGCAGGGAACTATGGCTACACCTTC

len: 15
abundance: .
v_gene: TRBV6-5
d_gene: .
j_gene: TRBJ2-7
CDR3aa: CATLTTTSSSYEQYF
CDR3nt: TGTGCCACCCTAACGACTACCTCGAGCTCCTACGAGCAGTACTTC

len: 13
abundance: .
v_gene: TRBV5-4
d_gene: .
j_gene: TRBJ2-5
CDR3aa: CASSLDLPETQYF
CDR3nt: TGTGCCAGCAGCTTGGATCTCCCAGAGACCCAGTACTTC

len: 13
abundance: once
v_gene: TRBV6-2/TRBV6-3
d_gene: .
j_gene: TRBJ2-7
CDR3aa: CASSLGRTYEQYF
CDR3nt: TGTGCCAGCAGTTTGGGCAGGACCTACGAGCAGTACTTC

len: 16
abundance: .
v_gene: TRBV6-2/TRBV6-3
d_gene: .
j_gene: TRBJ1-6
CDR3aa: CASTPAATWPGSPLHF
CDR3nt: TGTGCCAGCACCCCGGCGGCTACTTGGCCGGGATCACCCCTCCACTTT

len: 16
abundance: .
v_gene: TRBV29-1
d_gene: TRBD2
j_gene: TRBJ2-7
CDR3aa: CSVEGLAGALSYEQYF
CDR3nt: TGCAGCGTTGAGGGACTAGCGGGAGCCCTCTCCTACGAGCAGTACTTC

len: 14
abundance: few
v_gene: TRBV30
d_gene: TRBD1
j_gene: TRBJ1-6
CDR3aa: CAWRGDRGDSPLHF
CDR3nt: TGTGCCTGGAGAGGGGACAGGGGTGATTCACCCCTCCACTTT

len: 14
abundance: many
v_gene: TRBV6-1
d_gene: TRBD1
j_gene: TRBJ2-7
CDR3aa: CASSDPTGTYEQYF
CDR3nt: TGTGCCAGCAGTGACCCGACAGGGACCTACGAGCAGTACTTC

len: 13
abundance: .
v_gene: TRBV12-3/TRBV12-4
d_gene: TRBD2
j_gene: TRBJ2-7
CDR3aa: CASSPGTRDEQYF
CDR3nt: TGTGCCAGCAGTCCAGGGACTAGGGACGAGCAGTACTTC

len: 13
abundance: .
v_gene: TRBV7-6
d_gene: TRBD1
j_gene: TRBJ2-7
CDR3aa: CASSYQGDYEQYF
CDR3nt: TGTGCCAGCAGCTATCAGGGGGACTACGAGCAGTACTTC

len: 15
abundance: .
v_gene: TRBV5-4
d_gene: .
j_gene: TRBJ1-4
CDR3aa: CASSLQGNINEKLFF
CDR3nt: TGTGCCAGCAGCTTGCAGGGAAATATTAATGAAAAACTGTTTTTT

len: 17
abundance: once
v_gene: TRBV19
d_gene: .
j_gene: TRBJ1-2
CDR3aa: CASSLTPSGLSGGGYTF
CDR3nt: TGTGCCAGTAGTCTAACTCCGTCGGGCCTTTCAGGAGGTGGCTACACCTTC

len: 11
abundance: few
v_gene: TRBV30
d_gene: .
j_gene: TRBJ1-3
CDR3aa: CAWSYGNTIYF
CDR3nt: TGTGCCTGGAGTTATGGAAACACCATATATTTT

len: 13
abundance: .
v_gene: TRBV3-1/TRBV3-2
d_gene: .
j_gene: TRBJ1-5
CDR3aa: CASSPRGGQPQHF
CDR3nt: TGTGCCAGCAGCCCCAGGGGCGGTCAGCCCCAGCATTTT

len: 13
abundance: once
v_gene: TRBV29-1
d_gene: .
j_gene: TRBJ2-6
CDR3aa: CSVALTGANVLTF
CDR3nt: TGCAGCGTTGCCCTTACAGGGGCCAACGTCCTGACTTTC

len: 14
abundance: .
v_gene: TRBV5-1
d_gene: .
j_gene: TRBJ2-5
CDR3aa: CASSLGPGEETQYF
CDR3nt: TGCGCCAGCAGCTTGGGGCCAGGTGAAGAGACCCAGTACTTC

len: 13
abundance: .
v_gene: TRBV10-1
d_gene: TRBD1
j_gene: TRBJ1-1
CDR3aa: CASSGDRGLKAFF
CDR3nt: TGCGCCAGCAGTGGGGACAGGGGCTTGAAGGCTTTCTTT

len: 15
abundance: once
v_gene: TRBV2
d_gene: TRBD1
j_gene: TRBJ1-2
CDR3aa: CASSERTGANYGYTF
CDR3nt: TGTGCCAGCAGTGAACGGACAGGAGCTAACTATGGCTACACCTTC

len: 15
abundance: .
v_gene: TRBV5-1
d_gene: .
j_gene: TRBJ1-4
CDR3aa: CASSESPEDFNQLFF
CDR3nt: TGCGCCAGCAGCGAATCCCCTGAGGACTTTAACCAACTGTTTTTT

len: 14
abundance: few
v_gene: TRBV15
d_gene: TRBD1
j_gene: TRBJ1-6
CDR3aa: CATSRGQNNSPLHF
CDR3nt: TGTGCCACCAGCAGGGGACAGAATAATTCACCCCTCCACTTT

len: 13
abundance: few
v_gene: TRBV4-3
d_gene: TRBD1
j_gene: TRBJ1-1
CDR3aa: CASSHSTGSEAFF
CDR3nt: TGCGCCAGCAGCCACTCGACAGGGAGTGAAGCTTTCTTT

len: 14
abundance: .
v_gene: TRBV29-1
d_gene: .
j_gene: TRBJ1-2
CDR3aa: CSVEDRVSNYGYTF
CDR3nt: TGCAGCGTTGAGGACAGAGTATCTAACTATGGCTACACCTTC

len: 13
abundance: few
v_gene: TRBV3-1/TRBV3-2
d_gene: TRBD1
j_gene: TRBJ2-7
CDR3aa: CASSGDRGHEQYF
CDR3nt: TGTGCCAGCAGCGGGGACAGGGGCCACGAGCAGTACTTC

len: 11
abundance: .
v_gene: TRBV30
d_gene: .
j_gene: TRBJ2-7
CDR3aa: CAWASFHEQYF
CDR3nt: TGTGCCTGGGCCTCCTTCCACGAGCAGTACTTC

len: 17
abundance: .
v_gene: TRBV5-5
d_gene: .
j_gene: TRBJ2-1
CDR3aa: CASSLAGGRGAYNEQFF
CDR3nt: TGTGCCAGCAGCTTGGCCGGTGGCAGGGGCGCCTACAATGAGCAGTTCTTC

len: 12
abundance: .
v_gene: TRBV2
d_gene: .
j_gene: TRBJ1-2
CDR3aa: CASRDFNYGYTF
CDR3nt: TGTGCCAGCAGGGACTTTAACTATGGCTACACCTTC

len: 12
abundance: .
v_gene: TRBV28
d_gene: .
j_gene: TRBJ1-4
CDR3aa: CASTQGGGQLFF
CDR3nt: TGTGCCAGCACCCAGGGCGGGGGACAACTGTTTTTT

len: 15
abundance: .
v_gene: TRBV7-2
d_gene: .
j_gene: TRBJ2-1
CDR3aa: CASSSSGQGYNEQFF
CDR3nt: TGTGCCAGCAGCTCATCGGGTCAGGGGTACAATGAGCAGTTCTTC

len: 16
abundance: .
v_gene: TRBV18
d_gene: TRBD2
j_gene: TRBJ2-7
CDR3aa: CASSPRGLAGSYEQYF
CDR3nt: TGTGCCAGCTCACCGAGGGGACTAGCGGGTTCCTACGAGCAGTACTTC

len: 16
abundance: .
v_gene: TRBV20-1
d_gene: TRBD1
j_gene: TRBJ2-5
CDR3aa: CSASTGVAVQGKTQYF
CDR3nt: TGCAGTGCTAGTACAGGGGTAGCCGTGCAAGGAAAGACCCAGTACTTC

len: 14
abundance: .
v_gene: TRBV11-3
d_gene: .
j_gene: TRBJ2-2
CDR3aa: CASSFQGFDGELFF
CDR3nt: TGTGCCAGCAGCTTCCAGGGTTTCGACGGGGAGCTGTTTTTT

len: 14
abundance: .
v_gene: TRBV3-1/TRBV3-2
d_gene: TRBD2
j_gene: TRBJ2-3
CDR3aa: CASSRSGRADTQYF
CDR3nt: TGTGCCAGCAGCCGAAGCGGGAGGGCAGATACGCAGTATTTT

len: 18
abundance: few
v_gene: TRBV30
d_gene: TRBD1
j_gene: TRBJ1-2
CDR3aa: CAWSNHGGTGGGLEGYTF
CDR3nt: TGTGCCTGGAGTAACCACGGGGGGACAGGGGGCGGGCTCGAGGGCTACACCTTC

len: 17
abundance: .
v_gene: TRBV5-6
d_gene: TRBD1
j_gene: TRBJ2-2
CDR3aa: CASSLAGQGANTGELFF
CDR3nt: TGTGCCAGCAGCTTGGCCGGGCAGGGGGCAAACACCGGGGAGCTGTTTTTT

len: 13
abundance: .
v_gene: TRBV11-2
d_gene: .
j_gene: TRBJ1-1
CDR3aa: CASSRQINTEAFF
CDR3nt: TGTGCCAGCAGCCGACAGATAAACACTGAAGCTTTCTTT

len: 15
abundance: .
v_gene: TRBV5-1
d_gene: .
j_gene: TRBJ1-1
CDR3aa: CASSLGQGMNTEAFF
CDR3nt: TGCGCCAGCAGCTTGGGTCAGGGGATGAACACTGAAGCTTTCTTT

len: 16
abundance: .
v_gene: TRBV9
d_gene: .
j_gene: TRBJ1-1
CDR3aa: CASSVVATPFNTEAFF
CDR3nt: TGTGCCAGCAGCGTAGTGGCGACACCCTTTAACACTGAAGCTTTCTTT

len: 12
abundance: .
v_gene: TRBV2
d_gene: .
j_gene: TRBJ2-7
CDR3aa: CASSVAEYEQYF
CDR3nt: TGTGCCAGCAGTGTCGCGGAATACGAGCAGTACTTC

len: 14
abundance: .
v_gene: TRBV25-1
d_gene: TRBD1
j_gene: TRBJ1-1
CDR3aa: CASRQTGFDTEAFF
CDR3nt: TGTGCCAGCAGGCAGACAGGGTTCGACACTGAAGCTTTCTTT

len: 15
abundance: .
v_gene: TRBV10-3
d_gene: TRBD1
j_gene: TRBJ2-7
CDR3aa: CAISESTGWDGEQYF
CDR3nt: TGTGCCATCAGTGAGTCGACAGGGTGGGATGGGGAGCAGTACTTC

len: 16
abundance: few
v_gene: TRBV5-5
d_gene: TRBD1
j_gene: TRBJ1-4
CDR3aa: CASSIWDRAPNEKLFF
CDR3nt: TGTGCCAGCAGCATATGGGACAGGGCGCCTAATGAAAAACTGTTTTTT

len: 14
abundance: .
v_gene: TRBV2
d_gene: TRBD1
j_gene: TRBJ1-5
CDR3aa: CASSSDRGFQPQHF
CDR3nt: TGTGCCAGCAGCTCGGACAGGGGGTTCCAGCCCCAGCATTTT

len: 14
abundance: .
v_gene: TRBV7-3
d_gene: .
j_gene: TRBJ2-5
CDR3aa: CASSLIGVGETQYF
CDR3nt: TGTGCCAGCAGCTTAATCGGGGTTGGAGAGACCCAGTACTTC

len: 13
abundance: .
v_gene: TRBV27
d_gene: .
j_gene: TRBJ2-7
CDR3aa: CASSPTVSYEQYF
CDR3nt: TGTGCCAGCAGTCCGACAGTCTCCTACGAGCAGTACTTC

len: 14
abundance: .
v_gene: TRBV5-4
d_gene: .
j_gene: TRBJ2-1
CDR3aa: CASSLQGFRYEQFF
CDR3nt: TGTGCCAGCAGCTTACAGGGCTTCAGGTATGAGCAGTTCTTC

len: 12
abundance: .
v_gene: TRBV19
d_gene: .
j_gene: TRBJ2-1
CDR3aa: CASSMFRDEQFF
CDR3nt: TGTGCCAGTAGTATGTTTCGAGATGAGCAGTTCTTC

len: 14
abundance: once
v_gene: TRBV30
d_gene: .
j_gene: TRBJ2-1
CDR3aa: CAYRDSSSYNEQFF
CDR3nt: TGTGCCTACAGAGACAGTAGCTCCTACAATGAGCAGTTCTTC

len: 14
abundance: .
v_gene: TRBV29-1
d_gene: .
j_gene: TRBJ2-1
CDR3aa: CSAKPSDSYNEQFF
CDR3nt: TGCAGCGCAAAACCTAGCGACTCATACAATGAGCAGTTCTTC

len: 17
abundance: .
v_gene: TRBV7-2
d_gene: TRBD2
j_gene: TRBJ2-1
CDR3aa: CASSPFGSGSPYNEQFF
CDR3nt: TGTGCCAGCAGCCCGTTTGGGAGCGGGAGTCCCTACAATGAGCAGTTCTTC

len: 14
abundance: .
v_gene: TRBV28
d_gene: .
j_gene: TRBJ1-2
CDR3aa: CASSSPAGEGGYTF
CDR3nt: TGTGCCAGCAGTTCCCCCGCGGGAGAGGGAGGCTACACCTTC

len: 13
abundance: .
v_gene: TRBV29-1
d_gene: TRBD2
j_gene: TRBJ2-7
CDR3aa: CSVTSGRANEQYF
CDR3nt: TGCAGCGTTACTAGCGGGAGGGCCAACGAGCAGTACTTC

len: 12
abundance: few
v_gene: TRBV5-4
d_gene: .
j_gene: TRBJ2-3
CDR3aa: CASSQEADTQYF
CDR3nt: TGTGCCAGCAGCCAGGAAGCAGATACGCAGTATTTT

len: 16
abundance: .
v_gene: TRBV11-3
d_gene: .
j_gene: TRBJ1-2
CDR3aa: CASSLDLVTENYGYTF
CDR3nt: TGTGCCAGCAGCTTAGATCTTGTGACAGAAAACTATGGCTACACCTTC